The 28 T cell receptor beta chains listed next were all sequenced from one sample in a study of T cell responses to AZD1222 COVID-19 vaccine. Clones were read by immunoSEQ multiplex PCR, and TCRdb kept only the in-frame ones, dropping some. The table lists some 150,000 clones, around 90% of them singletons, with 5.2% in the top ten. Source: peripheral blood, taken on day 0 of AZD1222 vaccination. The receptors stem from an adult in good health.

This chain joins TRBV28 and TRBJ2-1, with D maybe TRBD2 (5 bases). Germline V CDR1 and CDR2: MDHEN, SYDVKM. V was pared by 2 bases and J by 2 bases, with 10 bases between. The CDR3 consists of 15 residues. The CDR3 nucleotides read TGTGCCAGCAGTTTACCACTAGACACCTACAATGAGCAGTTCTTC. This encodes CASSLPLDTYNEQFF.

This sequence joins TRBV9 and TRBJ2-1, with TRBD2 matching 9 bases. From germline, CDR1 is SGDLS and CDR2 YYNGEE. The CDR3 has 15 amino acids. Losses at the gene ends were 1 base for V and 8 bases for J; bases not matched to a gene: 7. The DNA of the CDR3 is TGTGCCAGCAGCGTAATTAGCGGGGGTGCGCATGAGCAGTTCTTC. It is translated as CASSVISGGAHEQFF.

J is TRBJ1-6 and V is TRBV4-3; 8 bases fit TRBD1. The CDR3 is 19 amino acids. In germline, CDR1 is LGHNA, CDR2 YSLEER. V gave up 1 base and J gave up 0 bases; unmatched junction bases: 8. The CDR3 coding sequence is TGCGCCAGCAGCCAAGGGACAGGGAGGGGAAGCTCCTATAATTCACCCCTCCACTTT. Its translation is CASSQGTGRGSSYNSPLHF.

This clone was seen a few times. The chain has TRBV29-1 and TRBJ1-2; D remains unclear. Per germline, CDR1 SQVTM and CDR2 ANQGSEA. V dropped 7 bases and J dropped 6 bases, with 12 bases sitting between them. CDR3 length: 11 residues. CDR3 nucleotide sequence: TGCAGCGCCGGAGTGGGGAATGGCTACACCTTC. Translating it yields CSAGVGNGYTF.

V gene TRBV27 combines with J gene TRBJ1-5, with TRBD1 as a possible D gene (5 bases). Germline V gives CDR1 MNHEY, CDR2 SMNVEV (reference sequence). V lost 2 bases and J 3 bases, leaving 8 bases between the germline ends. This CDR3 is built from 14 residues. The CDR3 DNA is TGTGCCAGCAGTTTAGGAGGGGACAATCAGCCCCAGCATTTT. This translates into CASSLGGDNQPQHF.

This rearrangement joins TRBV5-1 to TRBJ2-1; D tentatively fits TRBD1 or TRBD2 (5 bases each). CDR1 is SGHRS and CDR2 is YFSETQ in the germline V gene. The length of the CDR3 is 19 residues. V lost 6 bases and J lost 6, with 31 bases in between. The CDR3 reads CASKKFWGRRLLWGNEQFF. The CDR3 nucleotides are TGCGCCAGCAAGAAATTCTGGGGCCGACGACTACTCTGGGGCAATGAGCAGTTCTTC.

V and J are TRBV2 and TRBJ2-3; 8 nucleotides align to TRBD2. This CDR3 has 13 residues. The junction had 7 bases not matched to a gene; V was cut back by 10 bases and J by 4 bases. Germline assignment: CDR1 SNHLY and CDR2 FYNNEI. CDR3 protein: CATPGGRSDTQYF. The CDR3, as DNA: TGTGCCACCCCGGGAGGGCGGTCAGATACGCAGTATTTT.

The gene calls are TRBV25-1 and TRBJ1-2; no firm D call. V lost 7 bases and J lost 6, with 9 bases in between. The V gene's germline CDR1 is MGHDK and CDR2 SYGVNS. The CDR3 has 11 residues. The CDR3 loop is CASTGGDGYTF. CDR3 DNA: TGTGCCAGCACCGGCGGCGATGGCTACACCTTC.

The chain has TRBV5-1 and TRBJ1-3; no definite D call. From germline, CDR1 is SGHRS and CDR2 YFSETQ. The germline V and J ends were trimmed by 0 bases and 0 bases, with 10 bases remaining between them. This CDR3 comprises 16 residues. The CDR3 loop is CASSLVPESSGNTIYF. The CDR3 nucleotides read TGCGCCAGCAGCTTGGTGCCGGAGAGCTCTGGAAACACCATATATTTT.

CDR3 region: CASSPPVNLETQYF. As DNA, the CDR3 is TGTGCCAGCTCACCACCGGTAAACTTAGAGACCCAGTACTTC. This chain links TRBV18 with TRBJ2-5; D gene ambiguous. CDR3 length: 14 residues. With 0 bases removed from V and 4 bases from J, the gap between germline ends came to 9 bases. The germline gives CDR1 KGHSH, CDR2 LQKENI.

The genes are TRBV9 and TRBJ2-5; 11 bases align to TRBD1. CDR3 length equals 15 residues. V shed 0 bases and J 4 bases; nucleotides not matched to a gene: 2. The germline V gene encodes CDR1 SGDLS and CDR2 YYNGEE. The CDR3 reads CASSVEGTGGETQYF. CDR3 sequence (DNA): TGTGCCAGCAGCGTAGAAGGGACAGGGGGAGAGACCCAGTACTTC.

This rearrangement joins TRBV19 to TRBJ2-7, with 7 bases matching TRBD2. The CDR3 totals 15 residues. Germline values: CDR1 LNHDA, CDR2 SQIVND (reference sequence). Germline trimming cut 4 bases from V and 2 bases from J; bases unmatched to any gene: 8. The CDR3 sequence: CASSTSGGVPYEQYF. Here the CDR3 DNA reads TGTGCCAGTAGTACCTCGGGGGGAGTCCCCTACGAGCAGTACTTC. The variable domain in full, completed from reference TRBV19 and TRBJ2-7, reads DGGITQSPKYLFRKEGQNVTLSCEQNLNHDAMYWYRQDPGQGLRLIYYSQIVNDFQKGDIAEGYSVSREKKESFPLTVTSAQKNPTAFYLCASSTSGGVPYEQYFGPGTRLTVT.

The V and J genes are TRBV6-1 and TRBJ2-7, with 9 bases matching TRBD2. The germline V gene has CDR1 MNHNS and CDR2 SASEGT. The junction had 2 bases not matched to a gene; V was cut back by 3 bases and J by 5 bases. The CDR3 has 13 amino acids. In DNA, the CDR3 is TGTGCCAGCAGTGACGGGACTAGCCACGAGCAGTACTTC. As protein: CASSDGTSHEQYF.

The chain employs TRBV12-5 and TRBJ2-1; D possibly corresponds to TRBD1 (6 bases). The CDR3 covers 13 residues. The ends were cut back, 5 bases at V and 7 bases at J, with 12 bases in the middle. The germline V gene has CDR1 LGHNT and CDR2 FRNRAP. CDR3 in amino acids: CASGLGALNEQFF. CDR3 in DNA: TGTGCTAGTGGTCTGGGGGCTTTAAATGAGCAGTTCTTC.

The chain uses TRBV6-1 and TRBJ2-2; the D is unclear. Germline assignment: CDR1 MNHNS and CDR2 SASEGT. The CDR3 contains 14 residues. The germline V and J ends were trimmed by 2 bases and 6 bases, with 10 bases remaining between them. The CDR3 reads CASSETLSAGELFF. For the CDR3, the DNA is TGTGCCAGCAGTGAAACCTTGTCGGCCGGGGAGCTGTTTTTT.

There are a few counts of this clone. The J gene is TRBJ2-5, the V gene TRBV27, with D possibly matching TRBD1 (5 bases). Germline assignment: CDR1 MNHEY and CDR2 SMNVEV (reference sequence). The CDR3 length is 13 residues. Trimming removed 5 bases at V and 7 bases at J, with 14 bases between. The CDR3 spells CASSLGAHGTQYF. The CDR3 DNA follows: TGTGCCAGCAGTCTAGGGGCCCACGGGACCCAGTACTTC.

The chain recombines TRBV28 with TRBJ1-4; TRBD1 matches 7 bases. The CDR3 is made up of 16 amino acids. With 2 bases clipped from V and 7 bases from J, the junction kept 10 bases outside the gene matches. Germline V gives CDR1 MDHEN, CDR2 SYDVKM. The CDR3 DNA follows: TGTGCCAGCAGTTTACCCTCGACAGGGCAGGGTGAAAAACTGTTTTTT. Translating gives CASSLPSTGQGEKLFF.

The chain's CDR3 is CASSPNPGQGWNEQFF. CDR3 coding DNA: TGTGCCAGCAGTCCCAACCCGGGACAGGGGTGGAATGAGCAGTTCTTC. This sequence joins TRBV6-2 or TRBV6-3 and TRBJ2-1; 10 bases agree with TRBD1. This CDR3 region has 16 residues. V lost 5 bases, J lost 7 bases, and 11 bases stayed unmatched. Germline V CDR1 and CDR2: MNHEY, SVGEGT.

The chain combines TRBV6-5 with TRBJ1-2; D possibly corresponds to TRBD1 (5 bases). The CDR3 length is 15 residues. V dropped 4 bases and J dropped 0 bases, with 12 bases sitting between them. Germline V gene data show CDR1 as MNHEY and CDR2 as SVGAGI. DNA for the CDR3: TGTGCCAGCAGTTCTGGGGGAAGGCCTAACTATGGCTACACCTTC. Its translation: CASSSGGRPNYGYTF.

V and J are TRBV5-1 and TRBJ1-1; D is undetermined. The CDR3 has 13 residues. Germline V gives CDR1 SGHRS, CDR2 YFSETQ. V was pared by 3 bases and J by 3 bases, with 9 bases between. CDR3 region: CASSSQQDTEAFF. CDR3 coding DNA: TGCGCCAGCAGCTCCCAGCAGGACACTGAAGCTTTCTTT. Together with reference TRBV5-1 and TRBJ1-1, the CDR3 gives the full variable domain: KAGVTQTPRYLIKTRGQQVTLSCSPISGHRSVSWYQQTPGQGLQFLFEYFSETQRNKGNFPGRFSGRQFSNSRSEMNVSTLELGDSALYLCASSSQQDTEAFFGQGTRLTVV.

DNA for the CDR3: TGTGCCAGCAGTGGAGGGAAAAATCAGCCCCAGCATTTT. It codes for CASSGGKNQPQHF. This chain links TRBV25-1 with TRBJ1-5; D is unresolved. This CDR3 comprises 13 residues. Trimming left V 4 bases short and J 4 bases short, with 8 bases between. The germline CDR1 and CDR2 sequences are MGHDK and SYGVNS. Using reference TRBV25-1 and TRBJ1-5 for the parts outside the CDR3, the full variable domain is EADIYQTPRYLVIGTGKKITLECSQTMGHDKMYWYQQDPGMELHLIHYSYGVNSTEKGDLSSESTVSRIRTEHFPLTLESARPSHTSQYLCASSGGKNQPQHFGDGTRLSIL.

CDR3 amino acids: CAISEIGTPYGYTF. DNA of the CDR3: TGTGCCATCAGTGAGATTGGCACCCCCTATGGCTACACCTTC. The chain joins TRBV10-3 to TRBJ1-2; D gene uncertain. Germline-derived CDR1 and CDR2 are ENHRY and SYGVKD. This CDR3 has 14 residues. V lost 2 bases to trimming and J lost 4 bases, with 11 bases between them.

The chain couples TRBV6-2 or TRBV6-3 to TRBJ1-1, with D possibly matching TRBD1 (6 bases). Germline V gene lookup returns CDR1 MNHEY and CDR2 SVGEGT. The CDR3 totals 14 residues. Trimming left V 5 bases short and J 5 bases short, with 15 bases between. The CDR3 DNA is TGTGCCAGCAGTACAGGGCCCGGGCTTACTGAAGCTTTCTTT. This codes for CASSTGPGLTEAFF.

The V and J genes are TRBV19 and TRBJ2-2, with TRBD2 matching 8 bases. Germline V gives CDR1 LNHDA, CDR2 SQIVND (reference sequence). The CDR3 loop spans 16 amino acids. Losses at the gene ends were 0 bases for V and 6 bases for J; bases not matched to a gene: 6. CDR3 region: CASSIDRREGSGELFF. CDR3 DNA: TGTGCCAGTAGTATAGATCGCCGGGAGGGGTCCGGGGAGCTGTTTTTT.

The rearrangement links TRBV28 to TRBJ1-3; D is unclear. The germline V gene encodes CDR1 MDHEN and CDR2 SYDVKM. This CDR3 region has 15 residues. V was pared by 5 bases and J by 8 bases, with 19 bases between. The CDR3 bases are TGTGCCAGCAGTCCTTCAAGTGGCGCGGCGGACACCATATATTTT. This codes for CASSPSSGAADTIYF.

This clone came up once. The V call is TRBV4-1, the J call TRBJ1-2; 10 positions match TRBD1. Germline V gene lookup returns CDR1 MGHRA and CDR2 YSYEKL. V lost 1 base and J lost 1; bases outside the gene matches: 9. This CDR3 region has 18 residues. CDR3 residues: CASSQVWDRGYRNYGYTF. The CDR3 DNA is TGCGCCAGCAGCCAAGTATGGGACAGGGGATATCGTAACTATGGCTACACCTTC.

This clone was seen a handful of times. The identical CDR3 is also encoded by other nucleotide sequences in the sample. The chain employs TRBV5-1 and TRBJ2-1; tentatively, D is TRBD1 (7 bases). Between the trimmed V and J ends, which lost 0 bases and 1 base, there was a span of 11 bases. This CDR3 has 16 residues. The germline V gene encodes CDR1 SGHRS and CDR2 YFSETQ. The CDR3 nucleotides read TGCGCCAGCAGCTTGGTGTCAGGGGGGTCCTACAATGAGCAGTTCTTC. Protein: CASSLVSGGSYNEQFF.

The CDR3 sequence: CASSLAQSGVSSYEQYF. DNA of the CDR3: TGTGCCAGCAGCTTAGCGCAATCAGGGGTTAGCTCCTACGAGCAGTACTTC. This chain uses TRBV7-6 with TRBJ2-7; TRBD1 is a possible D gene (6 bases). The germline V gene has CDR1 SGHVS and CDR2 FNYEAQ. The CDR3 covers 17 residues. The ends were cut back, 0 bases at V and 0 bases at J, with 15 bases in the middle.